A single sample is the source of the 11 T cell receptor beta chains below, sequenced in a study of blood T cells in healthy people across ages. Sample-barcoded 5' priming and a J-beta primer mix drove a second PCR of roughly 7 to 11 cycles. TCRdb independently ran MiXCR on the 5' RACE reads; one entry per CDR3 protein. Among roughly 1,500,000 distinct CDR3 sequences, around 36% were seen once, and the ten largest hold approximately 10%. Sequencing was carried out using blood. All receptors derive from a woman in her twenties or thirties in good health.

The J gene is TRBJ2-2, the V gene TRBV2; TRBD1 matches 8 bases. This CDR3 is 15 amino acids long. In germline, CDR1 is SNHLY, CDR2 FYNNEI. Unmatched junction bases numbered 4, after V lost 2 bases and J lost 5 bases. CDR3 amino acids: CASSEQGARTGELFF. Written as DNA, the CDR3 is TGTGCCAGCAGTGAACAGGGGGCTCGGACCGGGGAGCTGTTTTTT.

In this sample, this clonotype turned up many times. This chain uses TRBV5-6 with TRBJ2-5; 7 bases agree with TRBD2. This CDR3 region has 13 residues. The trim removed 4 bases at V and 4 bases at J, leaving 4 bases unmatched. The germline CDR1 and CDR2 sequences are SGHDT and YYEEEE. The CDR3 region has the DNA TGTGCCAGCAGCCCGCAGCGGGGAGAGACCCAGTACTTC. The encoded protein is CASSPQRGETQYF.

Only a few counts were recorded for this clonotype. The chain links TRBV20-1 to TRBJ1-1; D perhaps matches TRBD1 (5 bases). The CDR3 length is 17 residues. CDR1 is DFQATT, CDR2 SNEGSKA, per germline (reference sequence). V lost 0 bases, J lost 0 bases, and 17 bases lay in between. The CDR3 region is CSARDRDQPYMNTEAFF. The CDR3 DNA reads TGCAGTGCTAGAGATCGGGACCAACCCTACATGAACACTGAAGCTTTCTTT.

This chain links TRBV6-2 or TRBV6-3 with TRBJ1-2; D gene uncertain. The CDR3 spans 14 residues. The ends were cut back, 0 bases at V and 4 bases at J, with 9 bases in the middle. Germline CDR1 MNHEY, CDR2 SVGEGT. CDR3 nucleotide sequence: TGTGCCAGCAGTTACTCGACCGCTAGCTATGGCTACACCTTC. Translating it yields CASSYSTASYGYTF.

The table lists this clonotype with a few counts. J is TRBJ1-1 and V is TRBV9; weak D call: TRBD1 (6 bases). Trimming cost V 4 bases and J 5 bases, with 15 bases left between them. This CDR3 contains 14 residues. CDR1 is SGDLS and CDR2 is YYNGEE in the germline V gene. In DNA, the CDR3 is TGTGCCAGCAGCCCCTCTACAGGGAGGACTGAAGCTTTCTTT. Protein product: CASSPSTGRTEAFF.

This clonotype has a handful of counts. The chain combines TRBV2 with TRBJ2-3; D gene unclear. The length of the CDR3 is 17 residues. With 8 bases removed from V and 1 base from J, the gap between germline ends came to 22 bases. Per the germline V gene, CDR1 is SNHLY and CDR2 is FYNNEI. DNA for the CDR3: TGTGCCAGCCTCGGAGTGAATCTTCACCAGCGCACAGATACGCAGTATTTT. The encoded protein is CASLGVNLHQRTDTQYF.

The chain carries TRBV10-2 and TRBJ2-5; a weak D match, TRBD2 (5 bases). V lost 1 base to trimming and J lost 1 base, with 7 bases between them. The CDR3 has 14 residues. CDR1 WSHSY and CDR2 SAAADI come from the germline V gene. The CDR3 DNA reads TGCGCCAGCAGTGAGTTTCTAGCCCAAGAGACCCAGTACTTC. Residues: CASSEFLAQETQYF.

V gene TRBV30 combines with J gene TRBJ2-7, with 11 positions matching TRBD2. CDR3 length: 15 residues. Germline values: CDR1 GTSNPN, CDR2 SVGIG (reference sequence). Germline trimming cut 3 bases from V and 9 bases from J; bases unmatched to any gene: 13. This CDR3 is CAWRTDPGLAAGQYF. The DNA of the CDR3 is TGTGCCTGGAGGACAGACCCGGGACTAGCGGCCGGGCAGTACTTC.

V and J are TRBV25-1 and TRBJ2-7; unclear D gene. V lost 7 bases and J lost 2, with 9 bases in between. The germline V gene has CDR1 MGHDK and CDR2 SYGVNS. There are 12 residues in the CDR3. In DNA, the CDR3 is TGTGCCAGCATTGGCGCCACCTACGAGCAGTACTTC. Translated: CASIGATYEQYF.

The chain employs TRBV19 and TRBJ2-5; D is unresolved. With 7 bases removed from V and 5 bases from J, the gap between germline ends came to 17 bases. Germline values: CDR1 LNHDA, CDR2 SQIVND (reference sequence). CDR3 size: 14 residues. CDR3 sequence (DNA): TGTGCCAGTACCACGACCCATAAAGCGGAGACCCAGTACTTC. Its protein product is CASTTTHKAETQYF.

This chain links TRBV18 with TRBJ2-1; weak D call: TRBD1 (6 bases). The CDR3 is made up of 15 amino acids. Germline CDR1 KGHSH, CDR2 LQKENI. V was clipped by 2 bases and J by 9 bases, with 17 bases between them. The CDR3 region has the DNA TGTGCCAGCTCACCAGGGCCAGGGGAAGGTGGTGAGCAGTTCTTC. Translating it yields CASSPGPGEGGEQFF.